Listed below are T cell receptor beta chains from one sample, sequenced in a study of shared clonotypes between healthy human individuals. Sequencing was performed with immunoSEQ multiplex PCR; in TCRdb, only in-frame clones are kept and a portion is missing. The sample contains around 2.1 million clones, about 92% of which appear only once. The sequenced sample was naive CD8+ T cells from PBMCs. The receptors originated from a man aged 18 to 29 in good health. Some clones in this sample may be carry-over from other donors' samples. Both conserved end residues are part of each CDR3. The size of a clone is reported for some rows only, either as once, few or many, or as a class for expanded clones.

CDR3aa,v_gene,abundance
CASSLFRSRGSNTEAFF,TRBV5-6,NA
CASSFLPTSGKTINEQFF,TRBV7-9,NA
CASSPVRAGMNTEAFF,TRBV19,NA
CASSRDRSSYEQYF,TRBV5-4,NA
CASSVTSGRAIGNEQYF,TRBV9,NA
CASSGLQLNYEQYF,TRBV28,NA
CASSLVLRNEQFF,TRBV7-9,NA
CASSFYAGGADTGELFF,TRBV6-7,NA
CASSYIQGDYEQYF,TRBV6-6,NA
CASSSSTENTDTQYF,TRBV11-3,NA
CAISEWGTISWDTIYF,TRBV10-3,NA
CASSEVSRIETQYF,TRBV2,NA
CSARVGTEAFF,TRBV20-1,NA
CASSFSGLSSYEQYF,TRBV28,NA
CASSYSSGSAYNEQFF,TRBV6-5,NA
CASRSVNYEQYF,TRBV6-1,NA
CASSDEPRGVNIQYF,TRBV25-1,NA
CASSLNPSGEEQYF,TRBV27,NA
CASSLATYEQYF,TRBV7-9,NA
CASSDFPYRVTNYGYTF,TRBV6-1,NA
CASSPRQGGGNTIYF,TRBV28,NA
CASSLVGGNPNTEAFF,TRBV27,NA
CASSQDRDRYTEAFF,TRBV4-1,NA
CASSLLRPSGIGETQYF,TRBV27,once
CASGFLGVGLFF,TRBV27,NA
CASSIHAGPNTGELFF,TRBV19,NA
CSVEQGVLNNEQFF,TRBV29-1,NA
CASSSHRDTQYF,TRBV11-2,NA
CASSQEDRAQFF,TRBV4-1,NA
CASSQEPLAAYEQYF,TRBV4-1,NA
CAWGSGSNEQFF,TRBV30,once